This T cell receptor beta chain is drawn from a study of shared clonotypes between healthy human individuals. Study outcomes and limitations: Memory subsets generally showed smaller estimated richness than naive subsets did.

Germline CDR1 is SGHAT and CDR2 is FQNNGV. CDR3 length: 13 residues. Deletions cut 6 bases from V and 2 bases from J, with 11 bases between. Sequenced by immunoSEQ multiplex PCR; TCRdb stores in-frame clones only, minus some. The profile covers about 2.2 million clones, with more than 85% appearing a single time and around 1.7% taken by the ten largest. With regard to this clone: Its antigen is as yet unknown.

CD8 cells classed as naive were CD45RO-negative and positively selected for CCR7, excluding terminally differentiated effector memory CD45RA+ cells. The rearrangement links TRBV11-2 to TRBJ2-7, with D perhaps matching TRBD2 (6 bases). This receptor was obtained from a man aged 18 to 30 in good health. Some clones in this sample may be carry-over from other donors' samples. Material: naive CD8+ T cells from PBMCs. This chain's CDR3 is CASRGTLTYEQYF. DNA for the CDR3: TGTGCCAGCAGAGGGACTCTAACCTACGAGCAGTACTTC.